This T cell receptor beta chain came from a study of T-cell memory formation after mild COVID-19. Study-wide findings and caveats: Mainly CM and EM harbored the contracting CD4+ clones; mainly EMRA harbored the CD8+ ones. Proof of SARS-CoV-2 specificity was absent for the second-wave clones that crested on day 37. Clones contracting over day 15 to 85 were CD4/CD8 balanced, with later expanders leaning CD4+.

Note on this clonotype: Its antigen is still unknown.

From germline, CDR1 is SNHLY and CDR2 FYNNEI. The V and J ends lost 1 base and 4 bases respectively, with 7 bases between them. The CDR3 has 14 residues. TCRdb re-analysed the 5' RACE reads in MiXCR, keeping a single row per CDR3 protein. There are hundreds of thousands of distinct CDR3 sequences in the sample; about a fifth occur only once, and roughly 9.1% lies in the top ten. The genes are TRBV2 and TRBJ2-2; D remains ambiguous. Sample: PBMCs or a T cell subset sorted from them (not recorded which). The TCR sequence derives from an adult woman who had mild COVID-19 (a few samples of this study predate the infection). Cell type and time point are not known. In DNA, the CDR3 is TGTGCCAGCAGTGAAGGGCTAACCACCGGGGAGCTGTTTTTT. Translated, it gives CASSEGLTTGELFF.